Below, 7 T cell receptor beta chains from the same sample are listed, as sequenced in a study of cytomegalovirus exposure and HLA in healthy donors. The study ran its PCR with 60 Vbeta and 13 Jbeta primers. The method was immunoSEQ multiplex PCR; TCRdb's version includes in-frame clones alone and lacks a portion of them. Found here are approximately 120,000 clones, over 75% of them singletons; the top ten hold around 1.2%. The sequenced sample was PBMCs. These receptors came from a man aged 50-59 years in good health and CMV-seronegative.

The chain recombines TRBV19 with TRBJ2-1; D gene uncertain. Germline CDR1 and CDR2: LNHDA and SQIVND (reference sequence). The CDR3 sequence is 13 residues long. Deletions cut 1 base from V and 5 bases from J, with 6 bases between. As DNA, the CDR3 is TGTGCCAGTAGTATAGGACTTCACAATGAGCAGTTCTTC. As protein: CASSIGLHNEQFF.

This chain links TRBV9 with TRBJ2-5, with TRBD1 matching 12 bases. CDR1 and CDR2 (germline): SGDLS, YYNGEE. The CDR3 length is 15 residues. V gave up 2 bases and J gave up 3 bases; unmatched junction bases: 2. The CDR3 nucleotides read TGTGCCAGCAGCGTCGGGACAGGGGGCGAAGAGACCCAGTACTTC. Encoded protein: CASSVGTGGEETQYF.

CDR3 loop: CASSLVTGDYNEQFF. In nucleotides, the CDR3 is TGTGCCAGCAGCTTAGTGACGGGAGATTACAATGAGCAGTTCTTC. The chain employs TRBV7-8 and TRBJ2-1; D perhaps matches TRBD2 (6 bases). CDR1 and CDR2 from the germline V gene are SGHVS and FQNEAQ. V was pared by 1 base and J by 4 bases, with 11 bases between. The CDR3 is 15 residues long.

The CDR3 region has the DNA TGTGCCAGCTGTGTTTGGGCCCGAGAGCAGTACTTC. Translating it yields CASCVWAREQYF. V and J are TRBV2 and TRBJ2-7; D gene uncertain. Germline V CDR1 and CDR2: SNHLY, FYNNEI. Trimming took off 8 bases at V and 7 bases at J, with 15 bases between the two ends. This CDR3 has 12 residues.

The gene calls are TRBV7-2 and TRBJ1-4, with 7 bases aligning to TRBD1. The CDR3 covers 15 residues. The trim removed 1 base at V and 4 bases at J, leaving 3 bases unmatched. Per the germline V gene, CDR1 is SGHTA and CDR2 is FQGNSA. The CDR3 DNA is TGTGCCAGCAGCTTAGAGGGGACAGTTAATGAAAAACTGTTTTTT. It is translated as CASSLEGTVNEKLFF.

The chain uses TRBV30 and TRBJ1-6, with a possible D match to TRBD1 (6 bases). Germline CDR1 GTSNPN, CDR2 SVGIG (reference sequence). The V end lost 5 bases, the J end lost 4 bases, and 18 bases lay between the germline ends. The CDR3 is 16 residues long. The CDR3 region is CAWQGDQGTYNSPLHF. The CDR3 nucleotides are TGTGCCTGGCAAGGGGACCAGGGGACATATAATTCACCCCTCCACTTT.

In this sample, this clone turned up a few times. The V gene is TRBV6-6, the J gene TRBJ1-1, with TRBD1 identical over 10 bases. V dropped 4 bases and J dropped 3; count of bases not matched to a gene: 5. Germline lookup yields CDR1 MNHNY and CDR2 SVGAGI (reference sequence). CDR3 length equals 15 residues. CDR3 coding DNA: TGTGCCAGCAGTTGGGACAGGGGATACGACACTGAAGCTTTCTTT. The encoded protein is CASSWDRGYDTEAFF.